This T cell receptor beta chain derives from a study of blood T cell repertoires in COVID-19. Looking at the study overall: COVID-19 samples collected from the United States, Italy and Spain covered acute and convalescent phases. PBMCs, B-cell-depleted T cells, or T cells provided the cDNA or gDNA that made up the material.

Original processing methods: Amplification from reference gene primers served as the basis for estimated nucleated cell counts. Data came from immunoSEQ multiplex PCR; TCRdb stores just in-frame clones and leaves some out. D and trimming were read from the DNA, whereas the V and J calls and clone size are those reported in that table. The sample records approximately 220,000 clones, over 80% being singletons. This clone showed up just a few times. Germline V gives CDR1 SGHNT, CDR2 YYREEE (reference sequence). V trimming: 0 bases; J trimming: 8 bases; junction bases outside the gene matches: 7. The CDR3 extends over 15 amino acids.

This sequence joins TRBV5-4 and TRBJ2-1; 8 bases fit TRBD2. Sequencing was performed on peripheral blood. This receptor was identified in a man aged 35-49 years with acute or convalescent COVID-19. DNA of the CDR3: TGTGCCAGCAGCTTGGGACTAGCGAGCGGGGATGAGCAGTTCTTC. Amino acids: CASSLGLASGDEQFF.